This TCR beta chain was recovered during a study of blood T cell repertoires in COVID-19. The repertoire was sequenced with immunoSEQ multiplex PCR; TCRdb's copy has only in-frame clones and lacks some. The sample shows 300,000 to 350,000 clones, 88% of them seen only once. This receptor was obtained from a woman in her twenties or thirties who had been exposed to COVID-19. Sequencing input: PBMCs or T cells enriched from blood (not recorded which).

The CDR3 protein is CASLLSRVGGSYNEQFF. Here the CDR3 DNA reads TGTGCCAGCCTGTTATCCAGAGTCGGAGGCTCCTACAATGAGCAGTTCTTC. The chain carries TRBV7-8 and TRBJ2-1, with a tentative D call TRBD2 (5 bases). Germline assignment: CDR1 SGHVS and CDR2 FQNEAQ. Trimming took 8 bases from V and 0 from J, leaving 20 bases between them. The CDR3 sequence is 17 residues long.